This TCR beta chain was found in a study of blood T cell repertoires in COVID-19. As for the study in general: Sites across the United States, Italy and Spain contributed samples from acute and convalescent COVID-19. PBMCs, B-cell-depleted T cells, or T cells were the source of the cDNA or gDNA that made up the material.

Per germline, CDR1 LGHDT and CDR2 YNNKEL (reference sequence). V dropped 4 bases and J dropped 0 bases, with 16 bases sitting between them. The CDR3 extends over 17 amino acids. Original processing notes: Amplification of reference gene primers provided the estimated nucleated cell counts. The method was immunoSEQ multiplex PCR; TCRdb's version includes in-frame clones alone and lacks a portion of them. V, J and clone size were drawn from that table, and D and trimming were deduced from the DNA. The sample yields 110,000 to 150,000 clones, 60% to 80% seen once. Sample: peripheral blood. The receptor was derived from a man aged 45 to 65 with active or convalescent COVID-19. The genes are TRBV3-1 (or the pseudogene TRBV3-2) and TRBJ1-3; TRBD1 might be the D (6 bases). The CDR3 coding sequence is TGTGCCAGCAGCCGGGCGGCAGGGGACCTCTCTGGAAACACCATATATTTT. Translated, it gives CASSRAAGDLSGNTIYF.